The sequence of this TCR beta chain was determined in a study of T cells in Graves' hyperthyroidism and ophthalmopathy. Amplification yielded TCR beta CDR3 regions, with RNA transcripts as the source. The primer set for the first-round RT-PCR of the TCR CDR3 was HTBI. TCRdb called the multiplex PCR reads again in MiXCR, with one record for every CDR3 protein. Altogether approximately 600,000 distinct CDR3 sequences are present, under 25% being singletons, with the ten largest covering roughly 30%. Trimming stripped 2 bases from V and 5 bases from J, with 13 bases between. The length of the CDR3 is 14 residues. Germline-derived CDR1 and CDR2 are MNHEY and SVGEGT. This clonotype was seen many times.

The receptor was isolated from a man aged 25 to 40 with Graves' ophthalmopathy. Material: blood. This rearrangement joins TRBV6-2 or TRBV6-3 to TRBJ2-7; the D gene is possibly TRBD1 (6 bases). CDR3 protein: CASSYPQGWNEQYF. For the CDR3, the DNA is TGTGCCAGCAGTTACCCACAGGGATGGAACGAGCAGTACTTC.